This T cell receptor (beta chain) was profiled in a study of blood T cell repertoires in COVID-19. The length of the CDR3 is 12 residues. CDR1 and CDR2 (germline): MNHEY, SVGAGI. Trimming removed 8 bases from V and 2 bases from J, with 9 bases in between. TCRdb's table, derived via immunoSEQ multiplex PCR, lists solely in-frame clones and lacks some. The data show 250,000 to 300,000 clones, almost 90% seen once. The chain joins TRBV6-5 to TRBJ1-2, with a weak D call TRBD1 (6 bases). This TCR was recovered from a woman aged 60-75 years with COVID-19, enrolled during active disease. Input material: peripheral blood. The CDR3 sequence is CASHTGNYGYTF. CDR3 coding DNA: TGTGCCAGCCATACAGGGAACTATGGCTACACCTTC.